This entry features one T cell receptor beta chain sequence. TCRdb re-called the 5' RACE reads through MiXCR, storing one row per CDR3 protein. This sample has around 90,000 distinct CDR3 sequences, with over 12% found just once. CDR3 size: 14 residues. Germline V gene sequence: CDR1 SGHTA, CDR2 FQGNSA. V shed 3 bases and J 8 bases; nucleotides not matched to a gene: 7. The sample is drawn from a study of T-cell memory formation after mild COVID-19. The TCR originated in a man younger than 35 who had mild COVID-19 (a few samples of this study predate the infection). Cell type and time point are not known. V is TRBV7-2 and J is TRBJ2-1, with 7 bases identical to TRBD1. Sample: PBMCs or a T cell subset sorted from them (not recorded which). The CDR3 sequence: CASSFGRGYDEQFF. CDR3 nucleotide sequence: TGTGCCAGCAGCTTCGGCAGGGGGTATGATGAGCAGTTCTTC.